A selection of T cell receptor beta chains follows, all from one sample in a study of technical replicates of blood from several donors. Using immunoSEQ multiplex PCR, the repertoire was profiled, and TCRdb retains in-frame clones only, with some absent. The table includes approximately 79,000 clones, 85% to 95% detected once. The source material was T cells isolated from PBMCs. The receptors come from a human donor in good health. CDR3s include the opening cysteine and the closing phenylalanine or tryptophan. The D gene is left open where the match is weak. Clone size is shown for a subset of rows, as once, few, many or a class of expanded clone.

j_gene: TRBJ2-1
d_gene: .
abundance: once
v_gene: TRBV9
CDR3nt: TGTGCCAGCAGCGTAGGAGGAGGAAACAATGAGCAGTTCTTC
CDR3aa: CASSVGGGNNEQFF

j_gene: TRBJ1-2
d_gene: TRBD1
abundance: .
v_gene: TRBV28
CDR3nt: TGTGCCAGCAGTTTATGGGCAGGGGGCGCTAATGGCTACACCTTC
CDR3aa: CASSLWAGGANGYTF

j_gene: TRBJ1-2
d_gene: .
abundance: .
v_gene: TRBV4-3
CDR3nt: TGCGCCAGCAGCCAAGATCGGGCAGGGTTCTATGGCTACACCTTC
CDR3aa: CASSQDRAGFYGYTF

j_gene: TRBJ2-7
d_gene: .
abundance: .
v_gene: TRBV7-8
CDR3nt: TGTGCCAGCAGCTTAGTGGCGGGATTCTACGAGCAGTACTTC
CDR3aa: CASSLVAGFYEQYF

j_gene: TRBJ2-1
d_gene: TRBD2
abundance: .
v_gene: TRBV5-4
CDR3nt: TGTGCCAGCAGCTTGGGGGGGGACTACTACAATGAGCAGTTCTTC
CDR3aa: CASSLGGDYYNEQFF

j_gene: TRBJ2-5
d_gene: .
abundance: .
v_gene: TRBV2
CDR3nt: TGTGCCAGCAGTGACAGGACCCAGTACTTC
CDR3aa: CASSDRTQYF

j_gene: TRBJ2-2
d_gene: TRBD2
abundance: .
v_gene: TRBV14
CDR3nt: TGTGCCAGCAGCCTCGTCGGAGCGGGAGCCGGGGAGCTGTTTTTT
CDR3aa: CASSLVGAGAGELFF

j_gene: TRBJ1-1
d_gene: TRBD1
abundance: .
v_gene: TRBV18
CDR3nt: TGTGCCAGCTCACCACCGAACAGGGGAACTGAAGCTTTCTTT
CDR3aa: CASSPPNRGTEAFF

j_gene: TRBJ2-1
d_gene: .
abundance: .
v_gene: TRBV6-1
CDR3nt: TGTGCCAGCAAAGGAGCGGGCTCCTACAATGAGCAGTTCTTC
CDR3aa: CASKGAGSYNEQFF

j_gene: TRBJ1-1
d_gene: TRBD1
abundance: .
v_gene: TRBV2
CDR3nt: TGTGCCAGCAGGAGGACAGGGGAGAACACTGAAGCTTTCTTT
CDR3aa: CASRRTGENTEAFF

j_gene: TRBJ2-5
d_gene: TRBD2
abundance: .
v_gene: TRBV6-5
CDR3nt: TGTGCCAGCAGTTACTCGCGGGAGGGAGAGACCCAGTACTTC
CDR3aa: CASSYSREGETQYF

j_gene: TRBJ1-1
d_gene: .
abundance: .
v_gene: TRBV19
CDR3nt: TGTGCCAGTAGTTATCAGGACACTGAAGCTTTCTTT
CDR3aa: CASSYQDTEAFF

j_gene: TRBJ1-2
d_gene: .
abundance: .
v_gene: TRBV7-2
CDR3nt: TGTGCCAGCAGTGCCGCGGGGGAGGGCTATGGCTACACCTTC
CDR3aa: CASSAAGEGYGYTF

j_gene: TRBJ2-5
d_gene: .
abundance: .
v_gene: TRBV18
CDR3nt: TGTGCCAGCTCACCACTGACGAGGGGGGGAGAGACCCAGTACTTC
CDR3aa: CASSPLTRGGETQYF

j_gene: TRBJ2-7
d_gene: .
abundance: .
v_gene: TRBV7-9
CDR3nt: TGTGCCAGCAGCCCAACTAGCAACGAGCAGTACTTC
CDR3aa: CASSPTSNEQYF

j_gene: TRBJ1-3
d_gene: TRBD1
abundance: .
v_gene: TRBV9
CDR3nt: TGTGCCAGCAGCGTAGCTTGGGGGACAGGGGCGATCGGAAACACCATATATTTT
CDR3aa: CASSVAWGTGAIGNTIYF

j_gene: TRBJ2-3
d_gene: TRBD2
abundance: once
v_gene: TRBV7-2
CDR3nt: TGTGCCAGCAGCTCCCCACGGGCGGGAGGAACAGATACGCAGTATTTT
CDR3aa: CASSSPRAGGTDTQYF

j_gene: TRBJ2-7
d_gene: TRBD2
abundance: .
v_gene: TRBV27
CDR3nt: TGTGCCAGCAAGGGACTAGCTTCGCACGAGCAGTACTTC
CDR3aa: CASKGLASHEQYF

j_gene: TRBJ2-7
d_gene: TRBD1
abundance: .
v_gene: TRBV6-1
CDR3nt: TGTGCCAGCAGTGAAGCGACAGGGTTAAACTACGAGCAGTACTTC
CDR3aa: CASSEATGLNYEQYF

j_gene: TRBJ1-1
d_gene: .
abundance: .
v_gene: TRBV29-1
CDR3nt: TGCAGCGTTGAGGTTCTGGGGCAGGGGAACACTGAAGCTTTCTTT
CDR3aa: CSVEVLGQGNTEAFF

j_gene: TRBJ2-1
d_gene: TRBD2
abundance: .
v_gene: TRBV19
CDR3nt: TGTGCCAGTCGGCGGGAGCTGTTCGGCAATGAGCAGTTCTTC
CDR3aa: CASRRELFGNEQFF